The 32 T cell receptor beta chains given below trace back to one sample, sequenced in a study of T cell responses to AZD1222 COVID-19 vaccine. Libraries were prepared by immunoSEQ multiplex PCR; TCRdb keeps only in-frame clonotypes and omits some of them. This sample has roughly 80,000 clones, with approximately 90% found just once. The sample here was peripheral blood, taken on day 0 of MenACWY control vaccination. The source of these receptors is an adult in good health.

This clone occurred a few times. This rearrangement joins TRBV9 to TRBJ1-2; unclear D gene. The CDR3 has 14 amino acids. The germline V gene has CDR1 SGDLS and CDR2 YYNGEE. V dropped 3 bases and J dropped 8 bases, with 17 bases sitting between them. CDR3 in amino acids: CASSGAGMRWGYTF. In DNA, the CDR3 is TGTGCCAGCAGCGGGGCCGGGATGAGATGGGGCTACACCTTC.

The sample holds a few counts of this clone. The chain is built from TRBV19 and TRBJ2-7; TRBD2 might be the D (6 bases). Germline loops: CDR1 LNHDA, CDR2 SQIVND (reference sequence). CDR3 length: 14 residues. The V and J ends lost 5 bases and 0 bases respectively, with 11 bases between them. CDR3 coding DNA: TGTGCCAGTAGTGCCGCGGGAATCTCCTACGAGCAGTACTTC. Translating it yields CASSAAGISYEQYF.

The V gene is TRBV28, the J gene TRBJ1-2, with D hard to call. V was clipped by 4 bases and J by 0 bases, with 9 bases between them. The V gene's germline CDR1 is MDHEN and CDR2 SYDVKM. This CDR3 is built from 14 residues. Written as DNA, the CDR3 is TGTGCCAGCAGTTCCGGCCTATCTAACTATGGCTACACCTTC. Amino acid sequence: CASSSGLSNYGYTF.

The chain is built from TRBV5-1 and TRBJ2-1; TRBD2 matches at 12 bases. Germline CDR1 reads SGHRS; CDR2 reads YFSETQ. This CDR3 has 15 residues. Trimming removed 2 bases from V and 5 bases from J; junction bases left unmatched: 2. CDR3 nucleotides: TGCGCCAGCAGCTTTCTAGCGGGAGGGGACAATGAGCAGTTCTTC. The encoded protein is CASSFLAGGDNEQFF.

The chain employs TRBV30 and TRBJ1-1, with TRBD1 as a possible D gene (6 bases). The CDR3 is 15 amino acids. In germline, CDR1 is GTSNPN, CDR2 SVGIG (reference sequence). Trimming shortened V by 1 base and J by 0 bases, and 12 bases separated the two germline ends. CDR3 in DNA: TGTGCCTGGAGTGGTCGGACAGTGGTGAACACTGAAGCTTTCTTT. It is translated as CAWSGRTVVNTEAFF.

With regard to this clone: This sample also contains other DNA sequences that code for the same CDR3. V and J are TRBV30 and TRBJ1-2; 8 bases match TRBD1. This CDR3 spans 12 amino acids. Looked up from germline, CDR1 is GTSNPN and CDR2 is SVGIG (reference sequence). The junction had 5 bases not matched to a gene; V was cut back by 4 bases and J by 7 bases. The CDR3 loop is CAWTGQGSGYTF. As DNA, the CDR3 is TGTGCCTGGACCGGACAGGGAAGTGGCTACACCTTC.

This clone was counted a single time. The chain recombines TRBV30 with TRBJ1-3, with D uncertain. V lost 5 bases and J lost 2, with 10 bases in between. Germline lookup yields CDR1 GTSNPN and CDR2 SVGIG (reference sequence). The CDR3 is 13 amino acids. The CDR3 protein is CAWAQFPGNTIYF. The CDR3 coding sequence is TGTGCCTGGGCCCAATTCCCTGGAAACACCATATATTTT. Full variable domain (remainder filled in from reference TRBV30 and TRBJ1-3): SQTIHQWPATLVQPVGSPLSLECTVEGTSNPNLYWYRQAAGRGLQLLFYSVGIGQISSEVPQNLSASRPQDRQFILSSKKLLLSDSGFYLCAWAQFPGNTIYFGEGSWLTVV.

V and J are TRBV7-9 and TRBJ2-3; no clear D gene. Germline V lookup: CDR1 SEHNR, CDR2 FQNEAQ (reference sequence). The CDR3 totals 14 residues. V gave up 8 bases and J gave up 0 bases, with 12 bases separating them. DNA of the CDR3: TGTGCCAGCCCCACTTTCTCCAGCACAGATACGCAGTATTTT. This translates into CASPTFSSTDTQYF. The full variable domain, completed using reference TRBV7-9 and TRBJ2-3, is DTGVSQNPRHKITKRGQNVTFRCDPISEHNRLYWYRQTLGQGPEFLTYFQNEAQLEKSRLLSDRFSAERPKGSFSTLEIQRTEQGDSAMYLCASPTFSSTDTQYFGPGTRLTVL.

V usage is TRBV3-1 (or the pseudogene TRBV3-2) and J usage is TRBJ2-7; D remains ambiguous. There are 15 residues in the CDR3. V shed 1 base and J shed 3 bases, with 13 bases lying between them. Germline V gene lookup returns CDR1 LGHDT and CDR2 YNNKEL (reference sequence). The CDR3 sequence: CASSQALGGHYEQYF. The CDR3 coding sequence is TGTGCCAGCAGCCAAGCTTTAGGCGGCCACTACGAGCAGTACTTC.

The V gene is TRBV7-2, the J gene TRBJ1-1; D might be TRBD1 (5 bases). In germline, CDR1 is SGHTA, CDR2 FQGNSA. This CDR3 contains 14 residues. The germline V and J ends were trimmed by 2 bases and 8 bases, with 15 bases remaining between them. The CDR3 coding sequence is TGTGCCAGCAGCTTAAATGGGGGTTTCCTCGAAGCTTTCTTT. Translating gives CASSLNGGFLEAFF.

The genes are TRBV3-1 (or the pseudogene TRBV3-2) and TRBJ1-2, with D possibly being TRBD1 (6 bases). The CDR3 has 16 amino acids. Germline loops: CDR1 LGHDT, CDR2 YNNKEL (reference sequence). Deletions cut 4 bases from V and 7 bases from J, with 22 bases between. CDR3 sequence (DNA): TGTGCCAGCAGCCGCCTGAGGGACTGGGGGGCGGTTGGCTACACCTTC. Amino acid sequence: CASSRLRDWGAVGYTF.

This chain uses TRBV18 with TRBJ2-7, with 13 bases lining up with TRBD2. Trimming at V came to 3 bases and at J to 0 bases, leaving 2 bases not matched to a gene. Germline CDR1 KGHSH, CDR2 LQKENI. This CDR3 comprises 16 residues. The CDR3 loop reads CASSPGLAGVSYEQYF. CDR3 nucleotide sequence: TGTGCCAGCTCACCCGGACTAGCGGGAGTCTCCTACGAGCAGTACTTC. The full variable domain, rest sourced from reference TRBV18 and TRBJ2-7, is NAGVMQNPRHLVRRRGQEARLRCSPMKGHSHVYWYRQLPEEGLKFMVYLQKENIIDESGMPKERFSAEFPKEGPSILRIQQVVRGDSAAYFCASSPGLAGVSYEQYFGPGTRLTVT.

The chain carries TRBV23-1 and TRBJ1-6; D is undetermined. TRBV23-1 is an ORF, with its function uncertain. The CDR3 runs 15 residues. Trimming cost V 2 bases and J 5 bases, with 10 bases left between them. The CDR3 sequence: CASSQHEDDNSPLHF. The CDR3 DNA reads as TGCGCCAGCAGTCAACACGAGGACGATAATTCACCCCTCCACTTT.

Remarks on this clone: The germline gene is not matched at one end of the junction; a read error may be the cause. The CDR3 reads CASSPSNEQYF. In nucleotides, the CDR3 is TGTGCCAGCAGCCCCTCCAACGAGCAGTACTTC. The chain couples TRBV28 to TRBJ2-7; D unresolved. Germline V CDR1 and CDR2: MDHEN, SYDVKM. The CDR3 extends over 11 amino acids.

Only a few counts were recorded for this clone. The V and J genes are TRBV27 and TRBJ1-4; no definite D call. V lost 9 bases and J lost 5, with 13 bases in between. Looked up from germline, CDR1 is MNHEY and CDR2 is SMNVEV (reference sequence). The length of the CDR3 is 13 residues. The CDR3 spells CASGKAFNEKLFF. The CDR3, as DNA: TGTGCCAGTGGTAAGGCTTTCAATGAAAAACTGTTTTTT.

This chain connects TRBV6-5 to TRBJ2-1; 7 nucleotides line up with TRBD1. Germline CDR1 reads MNHEY; CDR2 reads SVGAGI. CDR3 length: 13 amino acids. V was pared by 8 bases and J by 9 bases, with 10 bases of the junction left unmatched. CDR3 amino acids: CASAYDRVFEQFF. CDR3 sequence (DNA): TGTGCCAGCGCTTACGACAGGGTGTTTGAGCAGTTCTTC.

The rearrangement uses TRBV6-2 or TRBV6-3 and TRBJ2-7, with 10 bases that match TRBD2. This CDR3 spans 18 amino acids. V lost 5 bases, J lost 2 bases, and 15 bases stayed unmatched. Per germline, CDR1 MNHEY and CDR2 SVGEGT. The CDR3 loop is CASSTGLAAFTRPYEQYF. The CDR3 DNA follows: TGTGCCAGCAGTACCGGACTAGCGGCTTTCACTCGCCCCTACGAGCAGTACTTC.

In this sample, this clone turned up once. The chain couples TRBV30 to TRBJ1-5; the D is unclear. This CDR3 contains 13 residues. Trimming removed 3 bases at V and 5 bases at J, with 11 bases between. Per germline, CDR1 GTSNPN and CDR2 SVGIG (reference sequence). The CDR3 DNA reads TGTGCCTGGAGCCAGGCGGGAGATCAGCCCCAGCATTTT. Its protein product is CAWSQAGDQPQHF.

V gene TRBV27 combines with J gene TRBJ2-1; no firm D call. Trimming left V 8 bases short and J 8 bases short, with 16 bases between. This CDR3 is 13 amino acids long. Germline CDR1 MNHEY, CDR2 SMNVEV (reference sequence). This chain's CDR3 is CASWIIGMDEQFF. The CDR3 DNA follows: TGTGCCAGCTGGATTATAGGGATGGATGAGCAGTTCTTC.

The V gene is TRBV7-2, the J gene TRBJ2-5; D call uncertain. V lost 5 bases and J 7 bases, leaving 17 bases between the germline ends. The CDR3 is made up of 14 amino acids. The germline gives CDR1 SGHTA, CDR2 FQGNSA. CDR3 residues: CASSLTNKEGTQYF. DNA of the CDR3: TGTGCCAGCAGCCTAACCAATAAAGAAGGGACCCAGTACTTC.

This chain joins TRBV28 and TRBJ2-7, with 7 bases aligning to TRBD2. CDR3 length: 14 amino acids. Germline V gene lookup returns CDR1 MDHEN and CDR2 SYDVKM. The trim removed 2 bases at V and 3 bases at J, leaving 4 bases unmatched. CDR3 amino acids: CASSLGGRDYEQYF. As DNA, the CDR3 is TGTGCCAGCAGTTTAGGTGGGAGGGACTACGAGCAGTACTTC.

The chain couples TRBV28 to TRBJ2-7, with TRBD1 matching 9 bases. The J segment lost 2 bases and the V segment lost 5 bases, leaving 10 bases of the junction unmatched. Germline assignment: CDR1 MDHEN and CDR2 SYDVKM. This CDR3 region has 16 residues. CDR3 loop: CASSGGMTGGTYEQYF. The CDR3 region has the DNA TGTGCCAGCAGTGGGGGAATGACAGGGGGGACCTACGAGCAGTACTTC.

This rearrangement joins TRBV19 to TRBJ1-2; 8 bases fit TRBD1. Trimming removed 3 bases from V and 3 bases from J; junction bases left unmatched: 0. From germline, CDR1 is LNHDA and CDR2 SQIVND (reference sequence). The CDR3 sequence is 13 residues long. The CDR3 reads CASSMTGDYGYTF. In nucleotides, the CDR3 is TGTGCCAGTAGTATGACAGGGGACTATGGCTACACCTTC.

The chain uses TRBV7-2 and TRBJ1-3; D gene uncertain. CDR1 and CDR2 from the germline V gene are SGHTA and FQGNSA. The CDR3 sequence is 12 residues long. Trimming cost V 1 base and J 8 bases, with 6 bases left between them. CDR3 amino acids: CASSLVTHTIYF. The CDR3 nucleotides read TGTGCCAGCAGCTTAGTCACACACACCATATATTTT.

This rearrangement joins TRBV7-8 to TRBJ2-2, with 8 bases that match TRBD1. The CDR3 has 13 amino acids. From germline, CDR1 is SGHVS and CDR2 FQNEAQ. Trimming cost V 9 bases and J 3 bases; bases outside gene matches: 3. The CDR3 loop reads CASGQGYTGELFF. The CDR3 region has the DNA TGTGCCAGTGGACAGGGATACACCGGGGAGCTGTTTTTT.

The chain is built from TRBV5-1 and TRBJ1-2, with TRBD1 matching 9 bases. This CDR3 contains 14 residues. J lost 4 bases, V lost 6 bases, and 7 bases had no gene match. Germline lookup yields CDR1 SGHRS and CDR2 YFSETQ. CDR3 protein: CASTQTGGIYGYTF. The CDR3 DNA follows: TGCGCCAGCACTCAGACAGGGGGAATCTATGGCTACACCTTC.

The genes are TRBV7-8 and TRBJ1-6; TRBD1 agrees at 8 bases. The CDR3 is 16 amino acids. V dropped 2 bases and J dropped 8; count of bases not matched to a gene: 8. Germline V gives CDR1 SGHVS, CDR2 FQNEAQ. The CDR3 DNA follows: TGTGCCAGCAGCTTATGGTCCGGACAGGGCTATTCACCCCTCCACTTT. Its translation is CASSLWSGQGYSPLHF.

This rearrangement joins TRBV19 to TRBJ1-2; 9 bases align to TRBD1. CDR1 and CDR2 from the germline V gene are LNHDA and SQIVND (reference sequence). J lost 4 bases, V lost 4 bases, and 4 bases had no gene match. The length of the CDR3 is 14 residues. The CDR3 coding sequence is TGTGCCAGTAGTACCGGGACAGGGCTCTATGGCTACACCTTC. Protein: CASSTGTGLYGYTF.

The rearrangement links TRBV7-9 to TRBJ2-2, with D maybe TRBD2 (6 bases). Between the trimmed V and J ends, which lost 4 bases and 6 bases, there was a span of 9 bases. The germline V gene encodes CDR1 SEHNR and CDR2 FQNEAQ (reference sequence). The CDR3 has 13 residues. The CDR3 reads CASSWGEAGELFF. The CDR3 DNA sequence: TGTGCCAGCAGCTGGGGGGAAGCCGGGGAGCTGTTTTTT.

This chain links TRBV6-6 with TRBJ1-5; D is ambiguous. This CDR3 has 13 amino acids. With 0 bases removed from V and 4 bases from J, the gap between germline ends came to 4 bases. Germline CDR1 and CDR2: MNHNY and SVGAGI (reference sequence). The CDR3 DNA reads TGTGCCAGCAGTTACTCCCCAAATCAGCCCCAGCATTTT. This translates into CASSYSPNQPQHF.

The chain carries TRBV19 and TRBJ2-7, with D possibly matching TRBD1 (6 bases). V gave up 2 bases and J gave up 6 bases, with 14 bases separating them. This CDR3 spans 14 amino acids. Germline V CDR1 and CDR2: LNHDA, SQIVND (reference sequence). The CDR3 bases are TGTGCCAGTAGTATAAACAGGGAAGCCGGCGAGCAGTACTTC. Encoded protein: CASSINREAGEQYF.

V and J are TRBV27 and TRBJ1-1; D is undetermined. CDR1 MNHEY and CDR2 SMNVEV come from the germline V gene (reference sequence). This CDR3 region has 12 residues. Trimming pared 4 bases from V and 4 bases from J, leaving 7 bases between. The CDR3 here is CASSSGVTEAFF. CDR3 DNA sequence: TGTGCCAGCAGTTCGGGAGTCACTGAAGCTTTCTTT.